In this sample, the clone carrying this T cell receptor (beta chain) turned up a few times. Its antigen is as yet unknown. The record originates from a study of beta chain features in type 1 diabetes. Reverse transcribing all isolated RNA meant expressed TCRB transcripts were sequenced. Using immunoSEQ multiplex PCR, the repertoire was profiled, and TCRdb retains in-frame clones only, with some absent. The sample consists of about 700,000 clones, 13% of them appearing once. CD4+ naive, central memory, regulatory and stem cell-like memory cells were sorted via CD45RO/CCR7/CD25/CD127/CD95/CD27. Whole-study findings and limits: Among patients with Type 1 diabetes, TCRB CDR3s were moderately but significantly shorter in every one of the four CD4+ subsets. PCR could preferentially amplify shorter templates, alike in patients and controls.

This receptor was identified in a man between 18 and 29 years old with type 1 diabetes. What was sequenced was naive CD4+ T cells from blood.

The CDR3 coding sequence is TGTGCCAGCAGCGTAGGGAACAGGGGGTACGAGCAGTACTTC. Translated: CASSVGNRGYEQYF. The chain has TRBV9 and TRBJ2-7; 8 bases map to TRBD1. Unmatched junction bases numbered 3, after V lost 0 bases and J lost 4 bases. CDR3 size: 14 residues. Germline V gene data show CDR1 as SGDLS and CDR2 as YYNGEE.